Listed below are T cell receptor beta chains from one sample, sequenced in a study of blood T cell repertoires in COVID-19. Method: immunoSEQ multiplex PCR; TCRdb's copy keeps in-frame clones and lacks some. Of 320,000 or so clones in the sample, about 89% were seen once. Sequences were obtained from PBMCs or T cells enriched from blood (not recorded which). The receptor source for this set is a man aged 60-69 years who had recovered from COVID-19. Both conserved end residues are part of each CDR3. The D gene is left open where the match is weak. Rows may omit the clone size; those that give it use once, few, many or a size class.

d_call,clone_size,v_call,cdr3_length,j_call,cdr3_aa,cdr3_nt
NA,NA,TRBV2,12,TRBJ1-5,CASRFQNQPQHF,TGTGCCAGCAGATTTCAAAATCAGCCCCAGCATTTT
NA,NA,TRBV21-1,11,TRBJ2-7,CASSKLNEQYF,TGTGCCAGCAGCAAACTTAACGAGCAGTACTTC
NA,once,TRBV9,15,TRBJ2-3,CASSVGVVGTDTQYF,TGTGCCAGCAGCGTAGGAGTAGTAGGCACAGATACGCAGTATTTT
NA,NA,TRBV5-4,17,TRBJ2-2,CASSLFRGGADTGELFF,TGTGCCAGCAGCTTGTTCCGCGGGGGCGCGGACACCGGGGAGCTGTTTTTT
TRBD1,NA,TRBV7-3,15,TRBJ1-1,CASSPGSGGYTEAFF,TGTGCCAGCAGTCCCGGGTCAGGGGGTTACACTGAAGCTTTCTTT
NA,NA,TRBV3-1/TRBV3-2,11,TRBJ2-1,CASSQGLARIF,TGTGCCAGCAGCCAGGGGCTAGCGAGAATCTTC
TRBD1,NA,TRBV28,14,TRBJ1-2,CASSFTPTGDGYTF,TGTGCCAGCAGTTTTACCCCGACAGGGGACGGCTACACCTTC
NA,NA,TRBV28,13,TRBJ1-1,CASTLTTNTEAFF,TGTGCCAGCACCCTGACTACGAACACTGAAGCTTTCTTT
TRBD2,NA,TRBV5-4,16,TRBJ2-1,CASSLRLTSGVNEQFF,TGTGCCAGCAGCTTGCGTCTGACTAGCGGGGTCAATGAGCAGTTCTTC
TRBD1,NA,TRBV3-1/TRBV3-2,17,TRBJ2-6,CASSVQGALSGANVLTF,TGTGCCAGCAGCGTACAGGGGGCGCTTTCCGGGGCCAACGTCCTGACTTTC
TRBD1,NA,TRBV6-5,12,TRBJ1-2,CASRIEDRGFTF,TGTGCCAGCAGAATCGAGGACAGGGGGTTTACCTTC
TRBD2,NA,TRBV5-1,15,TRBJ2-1,CASSLGASGSNEQFF,TGCGCCAGCAGCTTGGGGGCTAGCGGGAGTAATGAGCAGTTCTTC
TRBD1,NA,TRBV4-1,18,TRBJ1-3,CASSQERGQGWSGNTIYF,TGCGCCAGCAGCCAAGAACGGGGACAGGGGTGGTCTGGAAACACCATATATTTT
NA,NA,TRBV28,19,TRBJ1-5,CASSLTSGHLMNSNQPQHF,TGTGCCAGCAGCTTGACGTCGGGACACCTGATGAATAGCAATCAGCCCCAGCATTTT
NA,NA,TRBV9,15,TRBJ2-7,CASSVGVGEDYEQYF,TGTGCCAGCAGCGTAGGGGTAGGGGAGGACTACGAGCAGTACTTC
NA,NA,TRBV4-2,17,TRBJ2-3,CASSQDAGPPAGDTQYF,TGTGCCAGCAGCCAAGATGCGGGGCCCCCCGCGGGAGATACGCAGTATTTT
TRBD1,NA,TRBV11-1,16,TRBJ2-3,CASSDRRDREQLTQYF,TGTGCCAGCAGCGATCGACGGGACAGGGAACAGTTAACGCAGTATTTT
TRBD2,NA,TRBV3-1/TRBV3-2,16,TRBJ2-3,CATSRRTSGATDTQYF,TGTGCCACTAGTAGGCGGACTAGCGGGGCCACAGATACGCAGTATTTT
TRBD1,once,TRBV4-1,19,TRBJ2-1,CASSPWATGAVRSRVEQFF,TGCGCCAGCAGCCCCTGGGCGACAGGGGCGGTTCGGTCGAGGGTGGAGCAGTTCTTC
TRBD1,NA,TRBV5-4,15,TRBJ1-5,CASSSFPGGQQPQHF,TGTGCCAGCAGCTCGTTTCCAGGGGGCCAACAGCCCCAGCATTTT
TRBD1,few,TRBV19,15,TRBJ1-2,CASKVTGQGIYGYTF,TGTGCCAGCAAGGTTACGGGACAGGGGATTTATGGCTACACCTTC
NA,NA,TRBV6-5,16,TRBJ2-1,CASSYSMVQLYNEQFF,TGTGCCAGCAGTTACTCGATGGTACAACTATACAATGAGCAGTTCTTC
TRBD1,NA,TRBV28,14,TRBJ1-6,CASSLPQGASPLHF,TGTGCCAGCAGTTTACCCCAGGGGGCTTCACCCCTCCACTTT
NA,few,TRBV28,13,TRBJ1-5,CASSSYSNQPQHF,TGTGCCAGCAGTTCCTATAGCAATCAGCCCCAGCATTTT
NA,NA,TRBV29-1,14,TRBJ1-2,CSVHRDIRNYGYTF,TGCAGCGTCCACAGGGACATCAGGAACTATGGCTACACCTTC
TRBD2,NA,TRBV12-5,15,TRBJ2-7,CASGLPRLADYEQYF,TGTGCTAGTGGTTTGCCCCGGCTAGCGGACTACGAGCAGTACTTC
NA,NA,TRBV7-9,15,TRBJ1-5,CASSLGSGVNQPQHF,TGTGCCAGCAGCTTAGGGTCAGGGGTAAATCAGCCCCAGCATTTT
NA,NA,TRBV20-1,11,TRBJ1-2,CSASGGVGYTF,TGCAGTGCTAGCGGAGGGGTCGGCTACACCTTC
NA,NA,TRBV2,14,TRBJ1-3,CASSEARQGNTIYF,TGTGCCAGCAGTGAAGCGCGCCAGGGGAACACCATATATTTT
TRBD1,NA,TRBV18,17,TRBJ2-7,CASSPTGQGRASYEQYF,TGTGCCAGCTCACCGACCGGACAGGGCAGGGCATCCTACGAGCAGTACTTC
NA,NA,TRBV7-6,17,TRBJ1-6,CASSRLPRRDSNSPLHF,TGTGCCAGCAGCCGCCTCCCCCGGCGGGACTCAAATTCACCCCTCCACTTT
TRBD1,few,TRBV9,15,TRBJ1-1,CASSSGGTVNTEAFF,TGTGCCAGCAGCTCAGGGGGGACCGTGAACACTGAAGCTTTCTTT
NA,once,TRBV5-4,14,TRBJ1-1,CASNYGSENTEAFF,TGTGCCAGCAACTACGGCAGCGAGAACACTGAAGCTTTCTTT
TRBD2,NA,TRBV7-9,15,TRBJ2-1,CASSYPGLADNEQFF,TGTGCCAGCAGCTACCCGGGACTAGCTGACAATGAGCAGTTCTTC
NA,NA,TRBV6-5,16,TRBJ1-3,CASSYSGTQAGNTIYF,TGTGCCAGCAGTTACTCAGGGACACAGGCCGGAAACACCATATATTTT
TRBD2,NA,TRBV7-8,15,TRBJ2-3,CASSPRLAGADTQYF,TGTGCCAGCAGCCCCCGACTAGCGGGAGCAGATACGCAGTATTTT
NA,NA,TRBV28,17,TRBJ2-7,CASSFLRATGRVGEQYF,TGTGCCAGCAGTTTCCTAAGAGCAACAGGGCGGGTTGGCGAGCAGTACTTC
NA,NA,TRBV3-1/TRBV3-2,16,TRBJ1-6,CASSQRRDSYNSPLHF,TGTGCCAGCAGCCAACGCAGGGACTCCTATAATTCACCCCTCCACTTT
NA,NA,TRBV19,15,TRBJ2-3,CASSKTATSTDTQYF,TGTGCCAGTAGTAAGACTGCAACTAGCACAGATACGCAGTATTTT
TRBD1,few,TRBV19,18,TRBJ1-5,CASSINLPGTGGNQPQHF,TGTGCCAGTAGTATAAATCTCCCCGGGACAGGAGGTAATCAGCCCCAGCATTTT
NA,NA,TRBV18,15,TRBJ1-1,CASSINSGGHTEAFF,TGTGCCAGCTCAATTAATTCGGGGGGCCACACTGAAGCTTTCTTT
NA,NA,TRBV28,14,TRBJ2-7,CASRTPTGRYEQYF,TGTGCCAGCAGGACCCCGACAGGTCGCTACGAGCAGTACTTC
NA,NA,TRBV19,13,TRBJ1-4,CASSPNRDEKLFF,TGTGCCAGTAGTCCGAACAGGGACGAAAAACTGTTTTTT
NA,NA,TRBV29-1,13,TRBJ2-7,CSVEGIVGYEQYF,TGCAGCGTTGAAGGAATAGTTGGTTACGAGCAGTACTTC
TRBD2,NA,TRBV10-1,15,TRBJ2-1,CASSEGLAVYNEQFF,TGCGCCAGCAGCGAGGGACTAGCCGTATACAATGAGCAGTTCTTC
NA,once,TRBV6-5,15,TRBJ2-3,CASRAWGTSTDTQYF,TGTGCCAGCAGGGCCTGGGGGACTAGCACAGATACGCAGTATTTT
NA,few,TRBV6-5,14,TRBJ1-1,CASSITGGNTEAFF,TGTGCCAGCAGTATAACCGGAGGGAACACTGAAGCTTTCTTT
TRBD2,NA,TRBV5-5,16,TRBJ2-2,CASSFGRETYTGELFF,TGTGCCAGCAGCTTCGGGCGGGAGACCTACACCGGGGAGCTGTTTTTT